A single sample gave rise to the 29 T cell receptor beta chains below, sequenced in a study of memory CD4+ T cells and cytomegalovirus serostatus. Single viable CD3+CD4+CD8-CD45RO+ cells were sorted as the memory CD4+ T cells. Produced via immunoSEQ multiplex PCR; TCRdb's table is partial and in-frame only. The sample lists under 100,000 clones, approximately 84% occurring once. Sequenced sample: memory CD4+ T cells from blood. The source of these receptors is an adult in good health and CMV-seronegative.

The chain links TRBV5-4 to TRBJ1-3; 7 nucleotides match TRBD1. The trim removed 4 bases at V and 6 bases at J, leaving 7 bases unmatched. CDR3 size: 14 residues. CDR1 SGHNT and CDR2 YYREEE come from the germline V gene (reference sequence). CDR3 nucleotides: TGTGCCAGCAGCGCTCGGACAGGTGAAAACACCATATATTTT. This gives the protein CASSARTGENTIYF.

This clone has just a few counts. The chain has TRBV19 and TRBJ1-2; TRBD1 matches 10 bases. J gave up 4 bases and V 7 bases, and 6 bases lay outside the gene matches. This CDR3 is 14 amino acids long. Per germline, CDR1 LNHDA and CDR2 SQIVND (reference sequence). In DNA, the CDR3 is TGTGCCAGTAACCGGGACAGGGGCATCTATGGCTACACCTTC. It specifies CASNRDRGIYGYTF.

The CDR3 DNA follows: TGTGCCTGTGGACAGGGGGGTCAGCCCCAGCATTTT. Its translation is CACGQGGQPQHF. The V call is TRBV30, the J call TRBJ1-5; 10 bases map to TRBD1. The length of the CDR3 is 12 residues. The V gene end was trimmed by 6 bases and the J gene end by 6 bases; junction bases not matched to a gene: 2. CDR1 is GTSNPN and CDR2 is SVGIG in the germline V gene (reference sequence). Full variable domain (outside the CDR3, taken from reference TRBV30 and TRBJ1-5): SQTIHQWPATLVQPVGSPLSLECTVEGTSNPNLYWYRQAAGRGLQLLFYSVGIGQISSEVPQNLSASRPQDRQFILSSKKLLLSDSGFYLCACGQGGQPQHFGDGTRLSIL.

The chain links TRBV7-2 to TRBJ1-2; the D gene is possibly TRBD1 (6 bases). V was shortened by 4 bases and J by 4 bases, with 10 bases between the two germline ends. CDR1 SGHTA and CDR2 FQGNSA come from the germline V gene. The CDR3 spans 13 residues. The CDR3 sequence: CASSSVQGYGYTF. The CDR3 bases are TGTGCCAGCAGCTCTGTACAGGGCTATGGCTACACCTTC.

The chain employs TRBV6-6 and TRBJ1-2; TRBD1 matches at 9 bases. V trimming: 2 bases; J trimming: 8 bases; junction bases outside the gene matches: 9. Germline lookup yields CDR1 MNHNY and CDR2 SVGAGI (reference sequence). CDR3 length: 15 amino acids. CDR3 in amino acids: CASSYDRGIYGGYTF. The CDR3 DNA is TGTGCCAGCAGTTACGACAGGGGGATCTATGGCGGCTACACCTTC.

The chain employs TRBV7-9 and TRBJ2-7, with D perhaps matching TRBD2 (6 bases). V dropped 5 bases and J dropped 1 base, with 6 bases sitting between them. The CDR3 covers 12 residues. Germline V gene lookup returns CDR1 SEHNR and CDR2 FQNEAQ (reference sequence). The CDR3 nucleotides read TGTGCCAGCAGCGGGGGGTCCTACGAGCAGTACTTC. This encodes CASSGGSYEQYF.

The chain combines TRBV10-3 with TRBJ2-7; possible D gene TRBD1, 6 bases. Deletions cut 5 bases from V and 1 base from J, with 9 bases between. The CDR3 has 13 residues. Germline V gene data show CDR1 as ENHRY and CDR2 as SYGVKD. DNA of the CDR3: TGTGCCATCAGTCGGGACACTTCCTACGAGCAGTACTTC. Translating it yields CAISRDTSYEQYF.

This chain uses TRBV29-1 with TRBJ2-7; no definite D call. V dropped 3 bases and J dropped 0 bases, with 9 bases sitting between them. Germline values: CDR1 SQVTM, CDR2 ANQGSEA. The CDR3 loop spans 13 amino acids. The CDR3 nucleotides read TGCAGCGTTGAGGTAACGGCCTCCTACGAGCAGTACTTC. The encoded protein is CSVEVTASYEQYF.

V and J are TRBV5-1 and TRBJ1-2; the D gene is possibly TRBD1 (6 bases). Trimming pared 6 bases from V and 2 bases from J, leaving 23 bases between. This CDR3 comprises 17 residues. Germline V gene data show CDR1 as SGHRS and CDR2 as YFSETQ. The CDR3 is CASKRTGGQSDNYGYTF. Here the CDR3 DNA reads TGCGCCAGCAAAAGGACCGGTGGACAGTCCGACAACTATGGCTACACCTTC.

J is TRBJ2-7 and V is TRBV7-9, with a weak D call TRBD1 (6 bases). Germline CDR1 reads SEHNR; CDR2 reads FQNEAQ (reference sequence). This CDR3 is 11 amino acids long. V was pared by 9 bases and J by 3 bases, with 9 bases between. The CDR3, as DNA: TGTGCCAGTGGACAGAGCTACGAGCAGTACTTC. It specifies CASGQSYEQYF. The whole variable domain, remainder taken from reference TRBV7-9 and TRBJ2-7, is DTGVSQNPRHKITKRGQNVTFRCDPISEHNRLYWYRQTLGQGPEFLTYFQNEAQLEKSRLLSDRFSAERPKGSFSTLEIQRTEQGDSAMYLCASGQSYEQYFGPGTRLTVT.

The CDR3 DNA reads as TGTGCCTGGAGTGTTCGGGGGGGCGCCACCGGGGAGCTGTTTTTT. Protein sequence: CAWSVRGGATGELFF. The chain combines TRBV30 with TRBJ2-2; 8 bases map to TRBD2. The CDR3 consists of 15 residues. Trimming at V came to 0 bases and at J to 4 bases, leaving 4 bases not matched to a gene. The V gene's germline CDR1 is GTSNPN and CDR2 SVGIG (reference sequence).

CDR3 amino acids: CASSDSPGRGNTEAFF. CDR3 bases: TGTGCCAGCAGTGACTCTCCGGGCAGGGGGAACACTGAAGCTTTCTTT. The chain combines TRBV25-1 with TRBJ1-1, with TRBD1 as a possible D gene (6 bases). The CDR3 runs 16 residues. The V gene's germline CDR1 is MGHDK and CDR2 SYGVNS. The V and J ends lost 3 bases and 1 base respectively, with 15 bases between them.

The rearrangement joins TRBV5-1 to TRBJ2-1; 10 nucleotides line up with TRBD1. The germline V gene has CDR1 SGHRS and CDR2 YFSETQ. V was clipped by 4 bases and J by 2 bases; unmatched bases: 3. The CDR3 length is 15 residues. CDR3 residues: CASSLGQGAYNEQFF. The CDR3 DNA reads TGCGCCAGCAGCCTCGGACAGGGGGCCTACAATGAGCAGTTCTTC. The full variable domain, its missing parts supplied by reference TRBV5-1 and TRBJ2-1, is KAGVTQTPRYLIKTRGQQVTLSCSPISGHRSVSWYQQTPGQGLQFLFEYFSETQRNKGNFPGRFSGRQFSNSRSEMNVSTLELGDSALYLCASSLGQGAYNEQFFGPGTRLTVL.

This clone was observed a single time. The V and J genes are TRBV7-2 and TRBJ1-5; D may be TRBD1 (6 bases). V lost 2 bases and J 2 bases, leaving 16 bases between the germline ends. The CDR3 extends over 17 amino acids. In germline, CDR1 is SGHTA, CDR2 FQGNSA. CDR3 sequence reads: CASSLSSGRGGNQPQHF. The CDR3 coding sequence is TGTGCCAGCAGCTTAAGTTCGGGCAGGGGTGGCAATCAGCCCCAGCATTTT. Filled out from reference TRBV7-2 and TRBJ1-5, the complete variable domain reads GAGVSQSPSNKVTEKGKDVELRCDPISGHTALYWYRQSLGQGLEFLIYFQGNSAPDKSGLPSDRFSAERTGGSVSTLTIQRTQQEDSAVYLCASSLSSGRGGNQPQHFGDGTRLSIL.

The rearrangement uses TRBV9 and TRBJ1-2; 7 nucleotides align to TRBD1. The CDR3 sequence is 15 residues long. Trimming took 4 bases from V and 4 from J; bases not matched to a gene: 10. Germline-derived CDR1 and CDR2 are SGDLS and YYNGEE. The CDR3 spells CASSPSEGTVYGYTF. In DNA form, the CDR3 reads TGTGCCAGCAGCCCTTCCGAGGGGACAGTCTATGGCTACACCTTC.

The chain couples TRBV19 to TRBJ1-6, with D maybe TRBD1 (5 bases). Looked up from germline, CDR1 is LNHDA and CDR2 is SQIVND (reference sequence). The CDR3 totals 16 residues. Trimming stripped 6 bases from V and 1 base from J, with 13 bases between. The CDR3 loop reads CASRPQEGSYNSPLHF. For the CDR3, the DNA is TGTGCCAGTAGACCTCAGGAGGGGTCCTATAATTCACCCCTCCACTTT.

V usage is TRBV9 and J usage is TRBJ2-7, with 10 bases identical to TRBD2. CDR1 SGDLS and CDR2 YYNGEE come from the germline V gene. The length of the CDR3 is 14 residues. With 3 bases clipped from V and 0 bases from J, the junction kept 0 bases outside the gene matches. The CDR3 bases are TGTGCCAGCAGCGGGACTAGCGGCTCCTACGAGCAGTACTTC. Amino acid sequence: CASSGTSGSYEQYF.

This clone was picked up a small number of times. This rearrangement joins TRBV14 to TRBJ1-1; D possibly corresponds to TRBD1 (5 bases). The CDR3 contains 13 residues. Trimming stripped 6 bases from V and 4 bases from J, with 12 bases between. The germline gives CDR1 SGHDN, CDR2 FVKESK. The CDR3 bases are TGTGCCAGCAGGATGGGGGGTACCACTGAAGCTTTCTTT. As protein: CASRMGGTTEAFF.

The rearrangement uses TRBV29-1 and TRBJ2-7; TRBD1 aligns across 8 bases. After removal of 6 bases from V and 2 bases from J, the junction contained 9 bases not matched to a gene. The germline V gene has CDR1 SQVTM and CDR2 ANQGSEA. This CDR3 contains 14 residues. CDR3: CSVGPGQGPYEQYF. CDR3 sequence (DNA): TGCAGCGTGGGACCTGGACAGGGCCCCTACGAGCAGTACTTC.

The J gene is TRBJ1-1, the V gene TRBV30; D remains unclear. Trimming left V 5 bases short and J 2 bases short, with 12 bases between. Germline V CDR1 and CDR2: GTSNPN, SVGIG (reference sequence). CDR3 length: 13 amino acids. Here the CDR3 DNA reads TGTGCCTGGGCGGGGTCCTTAAACACTGAAGCTTTCTTT. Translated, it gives CAWAGSLNTEAFF.

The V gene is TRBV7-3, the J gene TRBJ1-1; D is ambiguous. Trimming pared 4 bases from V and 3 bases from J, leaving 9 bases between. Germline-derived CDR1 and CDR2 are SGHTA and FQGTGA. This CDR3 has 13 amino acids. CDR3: CASSSVVDTEAFF. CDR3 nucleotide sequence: TGTGCCAGCAGCTCCGTGGTGGACACTGAAGCTTTCTTT.

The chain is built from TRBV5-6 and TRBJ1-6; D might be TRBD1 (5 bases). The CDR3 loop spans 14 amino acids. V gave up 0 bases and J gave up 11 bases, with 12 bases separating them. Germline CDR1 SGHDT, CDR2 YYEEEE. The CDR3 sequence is CASSLAAGRAPLHF. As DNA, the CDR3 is TGTGCCAGCAGCTTGGCGGCAGGGAGGGCACCCCTCCACTTT.

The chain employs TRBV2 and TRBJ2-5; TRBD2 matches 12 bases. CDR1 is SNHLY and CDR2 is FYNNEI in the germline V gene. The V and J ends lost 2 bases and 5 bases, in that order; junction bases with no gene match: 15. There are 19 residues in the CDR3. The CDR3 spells CASSEIWASGGAWMETQYF. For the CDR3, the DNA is TGTGCCAGCAGTGAAATATGGGCTAGCGGGGGGGCCTGGATGGAGACCCAGTACTTC.

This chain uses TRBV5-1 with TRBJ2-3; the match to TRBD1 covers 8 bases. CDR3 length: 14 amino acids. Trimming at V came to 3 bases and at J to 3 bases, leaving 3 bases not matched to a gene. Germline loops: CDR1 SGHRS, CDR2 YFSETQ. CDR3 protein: CASSSGQGTDTQYF. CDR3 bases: TGCGCCAGCAGCTCAGGACAGGGTACAGATACGCAGTATTTT.

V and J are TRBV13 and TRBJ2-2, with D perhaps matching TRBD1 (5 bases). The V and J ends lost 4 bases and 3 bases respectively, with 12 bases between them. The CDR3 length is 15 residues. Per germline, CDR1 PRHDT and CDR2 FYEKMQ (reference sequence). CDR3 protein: CASSSRTGYTGELFF. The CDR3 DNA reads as TGTGCCAGCAGCTCCAGAACAGGCTACACCGGGGAGCTGTTTTTT.

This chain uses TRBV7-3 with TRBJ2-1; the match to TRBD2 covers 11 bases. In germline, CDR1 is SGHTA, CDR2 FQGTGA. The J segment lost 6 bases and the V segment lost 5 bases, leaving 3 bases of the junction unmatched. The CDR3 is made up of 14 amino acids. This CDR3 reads CASSGLAGRNEQFF. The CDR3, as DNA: TGTGCCAGCAGCGGACTAGCGGGTCGCAATGAGCAGTTCTTC.

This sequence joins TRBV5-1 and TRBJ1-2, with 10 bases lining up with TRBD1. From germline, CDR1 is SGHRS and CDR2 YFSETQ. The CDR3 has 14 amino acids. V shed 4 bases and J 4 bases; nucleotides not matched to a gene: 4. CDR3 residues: CASSPGQGPYGYTF. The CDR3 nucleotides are TGCGCCAGCAGCCCGGGACAGGGGCCCTATGGCTACACCTTC.

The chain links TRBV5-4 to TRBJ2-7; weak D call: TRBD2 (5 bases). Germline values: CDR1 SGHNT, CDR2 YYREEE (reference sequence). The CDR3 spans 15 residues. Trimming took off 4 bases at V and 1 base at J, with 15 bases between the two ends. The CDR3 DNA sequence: TGTGCCAGCAGCGTAGGACTCCCCGGTTCCTACGAGCAGTACTTC. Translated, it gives CASSVGLPGSYEQYF.

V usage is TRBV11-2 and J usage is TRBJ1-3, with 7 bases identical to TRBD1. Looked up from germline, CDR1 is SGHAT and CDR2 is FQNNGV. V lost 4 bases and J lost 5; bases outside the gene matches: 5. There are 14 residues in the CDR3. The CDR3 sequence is CASSWGQLRNTIYF. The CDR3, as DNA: TGTGCCAGCAGCTGGGGACAGCTGAGAAACACCATATATTTT.